Listed below are T cell receptor beta chains from one sample, sequenced in a study of cytomegalovirus exposure and HLA in healthy donors. Assay used: immunoSEQ multiplex PCR; TCRdb lists only in-frame clones, some missing. The sample has about 150,000 clones; approximately 80% are singletons. Sequencing was performed on PBMCs. The source of these receptors is a man younger than 45 in good health and CMV-seropositive. The CDR3 runs from the conserved cysteine through the conserved F or W. The D gene is left open where the match is weak. Part of the rows lack a size; the others show once, few, many or a class for expanded clones.

CDR3 protein,CDR3 DNA,clone size,V gene,J gene,D gene
CASSWGPPGQGGVNNEQYF,TGTGCCAGCAGCTGGGGCCCGCCGGGACAGGGAGGGGTGAACAACGAGCAGTACTTC,.,TRBV5-6,TRBJ2-7,TRBD1
CAIREEGLSTHEQYF,TGTGCCATCAGAGAGGAGGGTCTCAGTACACACGAGCAGTACTTC,few,TRBV10-3,TRBJ2-7,.
CASSVGQGGGGNQPQHF,TGTGCCAGCAGTGTCGGACAGGGCGGAGGGGGTAATCAGCCCCAGCATTTT,.,TRBV6-1,TRBJ1-5,TRBD1
CASSLATGGNQPQHF,TGTGCCAGCAGCTTGGCCACAGGGGGCAATCAGCCCCAGCATTTT,once,TRBV5-6,TRBJ1-5,TRBD1
CASSLRPRNTGTKTSYEQYF,TGTGCCAGCAGCTTAAGGCCCCGAAATACCGGGACAAAGACCTCCTACGAGCAGTACTTC,.,TRBV7-6,TRBJ2-7,.
CASRAGTSGSEQFF,TGTGCCAGCAGGGCCGGGACTAGCGGGAGCGAGCAGTTCTTC,.,TRBV2,TRBJ2-1,TRBD2
CASRSTGNTEAFF,TGTGCCAGCAGATCAACCGGGAACACTGAAGCTTTCTTT,.,TRBV6-1,TRBJ1-1,.
CASSQVYTGELFF,TGTGCCAGCAGCCAAGTCTACACCGGGGAGCTGTTTTTT,.,TRBV4-2,TRBJ2-2,.
CASGRTGSNEQFF,TGTGCCAGCGGACGGACAGGGAGCAATGAGCAGTTCTTC,.,TRBV6-1,TRBJ2-1,TRBD1
CAISESTATSTDTQYF,TGTGCCATCAGTGAGTCGACAGCTACTAGCACAGATACGCAGTATTTT,.,TRBV10-3,TRBJ2-3,.
CASSSGTGDNSPLHF,TGTGCCAGCAGTTCCGGGACAGGGGACAATTCACCCCTCCACTTT,.,TRBV6-5,TRBJ1-6,TRBD1
CASRGEDIQYF,TGTGCCAGCAGGGGAGAGGACATTCAGTACTTC,.,TRBV6-1,TRBJ2-4,.
CAISESGRKETQYF,TGTGCCATCAGTGAGTCGGGCAGAAAAGAGACCCAGTACTTC,.,TRBV10-3,TRBJ2-5,.
CASSAAQDPLYEQYF,TGTGCCAGCTCAGCAGCACAGGACCCCCTTTACGAGCAGTACTTC,.,TRBV18,TRBJ2-7,.
CGTPLPGPGQVYGYTF,TGTGGGACGCCCTTACCTGGACCGGGACAGGTCTATGGCTACACCTTC,.,TRBV19,TRBJ1-2,TRBD1
CAISGGLNTGELFF,TGTGCCATCAGTGGAGGGTTGAACACCGGGGAGCTGTTTTTT,.,TRBV10-3,TRBJ2-2,.